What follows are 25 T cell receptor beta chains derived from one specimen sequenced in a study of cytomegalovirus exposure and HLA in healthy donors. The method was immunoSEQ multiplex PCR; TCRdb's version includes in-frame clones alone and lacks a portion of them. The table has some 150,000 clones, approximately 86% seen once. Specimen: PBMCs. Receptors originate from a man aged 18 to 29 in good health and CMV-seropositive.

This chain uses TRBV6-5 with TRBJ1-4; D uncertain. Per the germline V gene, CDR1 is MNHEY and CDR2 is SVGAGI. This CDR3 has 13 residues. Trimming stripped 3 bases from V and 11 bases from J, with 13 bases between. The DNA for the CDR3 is TGTGCCAGCAGTTATGGGGAGGCTCGGAAACTGTTTTTT. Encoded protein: CASSYGEARKLFF.

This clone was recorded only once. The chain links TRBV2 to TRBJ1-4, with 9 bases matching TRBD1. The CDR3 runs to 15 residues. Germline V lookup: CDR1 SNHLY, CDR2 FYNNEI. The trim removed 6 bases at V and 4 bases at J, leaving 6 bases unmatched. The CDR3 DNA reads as TGTGCCAGCAGATCACAGGGGGCGGGTAATGAAAAACTGTTTTTT. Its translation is CASRSQGAGNEKLFF.

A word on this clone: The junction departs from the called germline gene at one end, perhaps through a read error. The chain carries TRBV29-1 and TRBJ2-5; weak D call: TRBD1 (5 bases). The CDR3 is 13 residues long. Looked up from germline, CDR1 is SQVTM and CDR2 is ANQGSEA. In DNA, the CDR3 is TGCAGCGTTGCGGACACCGGCCAAGGGACCCAGTACTTC. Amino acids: CSVADTGQGTQYF. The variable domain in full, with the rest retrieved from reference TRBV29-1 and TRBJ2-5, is SAVISQKPSRDICQRGTSLTIQCQVDSQVTMMFWYRQQPGQSLTLIATANQGSEATYESGFVIDKFPISRPNLTFSTLTVSNMSPEDSSIYLCSVADTGQGTQYFGPGTRLLVL.

This CDR3 reads CAWDPGTGSYEQYF. The CDR3, as DNA: TGTGCCTGGGACCCCGGGACAGGCTCCTACGAGCAGTACTTC. The chain is built from TRBV30 and TRBJ2-7; TRBD1 matches 8 bases. This CDR3 spans 14 amino acids. V was clipped by 5 bases and J by 0 bases; unmatched bases: 6. CDR1 GTSNPN and CDR2 SVGIG come from the germline V gene (reference sequence).

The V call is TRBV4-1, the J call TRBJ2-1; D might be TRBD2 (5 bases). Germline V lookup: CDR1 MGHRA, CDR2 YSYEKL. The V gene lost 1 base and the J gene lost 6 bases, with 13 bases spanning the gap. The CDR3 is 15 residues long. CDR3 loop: CASSQASSRRNEQFF. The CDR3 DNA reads TGCGCCAGCAGCCAAGCTAGCTCCCGGCGCAATGAGCAGTTCTTC.

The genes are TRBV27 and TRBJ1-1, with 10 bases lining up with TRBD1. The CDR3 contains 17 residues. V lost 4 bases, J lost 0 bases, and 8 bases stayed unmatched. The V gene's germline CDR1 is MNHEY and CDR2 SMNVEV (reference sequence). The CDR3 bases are TGTGCCAGCAGTTCCGGGACAGGGGCCCTCATGAACACTGAAGCTTTCTTT. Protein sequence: CASSSGTGALMNTEAFF.

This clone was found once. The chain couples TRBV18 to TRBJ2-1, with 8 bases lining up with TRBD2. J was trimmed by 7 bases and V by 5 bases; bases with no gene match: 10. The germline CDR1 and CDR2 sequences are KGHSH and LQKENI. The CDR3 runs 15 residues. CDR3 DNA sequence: TGTGCCAGCTCATTAGCAAGCGGGAGTTTAAATGAGCAGTTCTTC. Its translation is CASSLASGSLNEQFF.

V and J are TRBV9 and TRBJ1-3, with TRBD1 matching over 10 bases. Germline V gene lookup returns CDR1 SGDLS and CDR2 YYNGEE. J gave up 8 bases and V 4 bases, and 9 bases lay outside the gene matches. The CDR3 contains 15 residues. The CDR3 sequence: CASSPRGQGGYTIYF. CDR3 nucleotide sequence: TGTGCCAGCAGCCCCAGAGGACAGGGGGGGTACACCATATATTTT.

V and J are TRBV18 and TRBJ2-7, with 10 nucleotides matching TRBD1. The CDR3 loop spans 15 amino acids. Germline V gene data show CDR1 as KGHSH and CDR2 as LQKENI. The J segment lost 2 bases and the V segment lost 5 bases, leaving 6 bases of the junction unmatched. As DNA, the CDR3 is TGTGCCAGCTCAGTAACGGGACAGGGGACCTACGAGCAGTACTTC. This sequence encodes CASSVTGQGTYEQYF. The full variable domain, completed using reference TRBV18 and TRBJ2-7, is NAGVMQNPRHLVRRRGQEARLRCSPMKGHSHVYWYRQLPEEGLKFMVYLQKENIIDESGMPKERFSAEFPKEGPSILRIQQVVRGDSAAYFCASSVTGQGTYEQYFGPGTRLTVT.

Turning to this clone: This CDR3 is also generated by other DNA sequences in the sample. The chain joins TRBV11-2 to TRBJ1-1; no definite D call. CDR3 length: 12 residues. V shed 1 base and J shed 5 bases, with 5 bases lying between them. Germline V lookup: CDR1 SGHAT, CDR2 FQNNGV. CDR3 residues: CASSLVVTEAFF. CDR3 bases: TGTGCCAGCAGCTTAGTAGTAACTGAAGCTTTCTTT.

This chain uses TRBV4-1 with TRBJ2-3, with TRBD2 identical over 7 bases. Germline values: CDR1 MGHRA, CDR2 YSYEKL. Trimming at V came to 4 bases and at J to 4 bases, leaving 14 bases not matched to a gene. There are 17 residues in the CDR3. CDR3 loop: CASSPLGRRRGADTQYF. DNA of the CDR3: TGCGCCAGCAGCCCCCTGGGGAGACGACGGGGGGCAGATACGCAGTATTTT.

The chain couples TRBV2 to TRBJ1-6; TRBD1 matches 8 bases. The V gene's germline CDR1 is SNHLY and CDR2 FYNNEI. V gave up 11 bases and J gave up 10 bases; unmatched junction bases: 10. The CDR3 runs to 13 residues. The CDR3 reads CAGLGQGRSPLHF. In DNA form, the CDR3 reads TGTGCCGGTTTAGGACAGGGACGCTCACCCCTCCACTTT.

CDR3 sequence reads: CASSSRGAGGADTQYF. The CDR3 DNA is TGTGCCAGCAGCTCCCGAGGGGCAGGGGGAGCAGATACGCAGTATTTT. The V gene is TRBV7-3, the J gene TRBJ2-3; 7 positions agree with TRBD1. V lost 4 bases to trimming and J lost 4 bases; unmatched junction nucleotides: 11. In germline, CDR1 is SGHTA, CDR2 FQGTGA. The CDR3 loop spans 16 amino acids.

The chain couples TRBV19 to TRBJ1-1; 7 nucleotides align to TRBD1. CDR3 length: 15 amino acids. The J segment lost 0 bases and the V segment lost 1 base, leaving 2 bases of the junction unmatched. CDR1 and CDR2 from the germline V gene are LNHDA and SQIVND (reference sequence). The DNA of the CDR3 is TGTGCCAGTAGTATAGCGGGACAGTTGAACACTGAAGCTTTCTTT. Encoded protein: CASSIAGQLNTEAFF.

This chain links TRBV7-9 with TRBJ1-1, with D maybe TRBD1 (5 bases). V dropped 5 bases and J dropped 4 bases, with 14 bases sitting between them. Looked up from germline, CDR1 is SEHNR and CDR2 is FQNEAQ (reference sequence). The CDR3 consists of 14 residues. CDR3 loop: CASSLDSLSTEAFF. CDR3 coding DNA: TGTGCCAGCAGCCTTGACAGCCTGAGCACTGAAGCTTTCTTT.

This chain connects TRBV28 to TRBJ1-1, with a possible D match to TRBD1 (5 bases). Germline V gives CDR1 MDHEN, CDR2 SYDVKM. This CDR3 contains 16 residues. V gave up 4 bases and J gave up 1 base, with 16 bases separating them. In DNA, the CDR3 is TGTGCCAGCAGTTGGGGCTTGAGGGAGGGGAACACTGAAGCTTTCTTT. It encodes CASSWGLREGNTEAFF.

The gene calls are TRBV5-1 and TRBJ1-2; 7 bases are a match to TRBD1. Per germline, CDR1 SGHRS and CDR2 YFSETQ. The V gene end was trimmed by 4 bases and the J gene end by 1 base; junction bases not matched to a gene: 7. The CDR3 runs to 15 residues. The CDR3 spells CASSPATGLNYGYTF. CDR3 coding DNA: TGCGCCAGCAGCCCCGCGACAGGGCTTAACTATGGCTACACCTTC.

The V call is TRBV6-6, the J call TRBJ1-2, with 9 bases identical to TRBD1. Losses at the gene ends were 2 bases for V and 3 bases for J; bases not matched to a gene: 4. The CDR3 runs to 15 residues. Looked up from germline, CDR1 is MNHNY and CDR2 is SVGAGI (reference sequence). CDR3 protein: CASSYPDRGDYGYTF. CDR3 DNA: TGTGCCAGCAGTTACCCGGACAGGGGAGACTATGGCTACACCTTC.

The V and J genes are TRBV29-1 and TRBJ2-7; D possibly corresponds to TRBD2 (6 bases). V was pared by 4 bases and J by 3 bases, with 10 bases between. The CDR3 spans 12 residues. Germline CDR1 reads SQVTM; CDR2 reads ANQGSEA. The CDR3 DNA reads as TGCAGCGTTGTGGCCGGGAGCTACGAGCAGTACTTC. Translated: CSVVAGSYEQYF.

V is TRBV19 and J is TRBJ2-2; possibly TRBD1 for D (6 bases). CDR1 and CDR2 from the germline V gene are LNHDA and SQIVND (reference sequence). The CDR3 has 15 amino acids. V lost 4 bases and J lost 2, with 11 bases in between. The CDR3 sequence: CASSTPRGNTGELFF. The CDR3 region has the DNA TGTGCCAGTAGTACCCCCAGGGGAAACACCGGGGAGCTGTTTTTT.

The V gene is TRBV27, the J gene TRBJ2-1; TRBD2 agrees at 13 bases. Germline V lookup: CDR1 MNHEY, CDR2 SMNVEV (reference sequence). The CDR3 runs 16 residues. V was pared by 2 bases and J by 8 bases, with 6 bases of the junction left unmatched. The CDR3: CASSLTGTSGAHEQFF. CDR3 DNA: TGTGCCAGCAGTTTAACCGGGACTAGCGGGGCGCATGAGCAGTTCTTC.

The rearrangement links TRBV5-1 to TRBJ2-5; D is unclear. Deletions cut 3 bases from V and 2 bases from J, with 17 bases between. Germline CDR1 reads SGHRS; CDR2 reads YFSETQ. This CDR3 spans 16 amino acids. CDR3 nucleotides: TGCGCCAGCAGCTCTTCACTCCTCCTCGGGCAAGAGACCCAGTACTTC. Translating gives CASSSSLLLGQETQYF.

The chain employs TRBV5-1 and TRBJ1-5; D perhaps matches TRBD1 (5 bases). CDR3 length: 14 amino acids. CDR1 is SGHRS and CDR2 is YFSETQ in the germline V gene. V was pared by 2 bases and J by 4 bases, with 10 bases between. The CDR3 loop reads CASSLDSFNQPQHF. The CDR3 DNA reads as TGCGCCAGCAGCTTAGACAGTTTTAATCAGCCCCAGCATTTT.

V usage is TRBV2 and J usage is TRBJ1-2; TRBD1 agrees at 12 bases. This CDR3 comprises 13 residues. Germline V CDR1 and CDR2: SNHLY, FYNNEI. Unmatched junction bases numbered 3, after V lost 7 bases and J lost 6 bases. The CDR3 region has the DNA TGTGCCAGCATGGGACAGGGGGCGGATGGCTACACCTTC. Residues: CASMGQGADGYTF.

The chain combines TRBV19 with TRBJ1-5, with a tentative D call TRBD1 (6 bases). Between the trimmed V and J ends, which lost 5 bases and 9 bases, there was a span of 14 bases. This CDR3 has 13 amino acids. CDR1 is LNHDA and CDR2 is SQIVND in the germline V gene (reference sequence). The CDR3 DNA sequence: TGTGCCAGTAGTCTTAAGGGGGTATCGCCCCAGCATTTT. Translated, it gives CASSLKGVSPQHF. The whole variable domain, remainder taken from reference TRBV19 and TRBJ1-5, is DGGITQSPKYLFRKEGQNVTLSCEQNLNHDAMYWYRQDPGQGLRLIYYSQIVNDFQKGDIAEGYSVSREKKESFPLTVTSAQKNPTAFYLCASSLKGVSPQHFGDGTRLSIL.